One and the same sample provided the 13 T cell receptor beta chains below, sequenced in a study of blood T cell repertoires in COVID-19. TCRdb's table, derived via immunoSEQ multiplex PCR, lists solely in-frame clones and lacks some. The sample holds tens of thousands of clones, around 90% seen once. Sequenced input: peripheral blood. The receptor source for this set is a woman between 50 and 59 years old with active or convalescent COVID-19.

The CDR3 here is CASSMSQGYGYTF. The CDR3 DNA follows: TGTGCCAGTAGTATGTCACAGGGCTATGGCTACACCTTC. The chain is built from TRBV19 and TRBJ1-2; a weak D match, TRBD1 (6 bases). Looked up from germline, CDR1 is LNHDA and CDR2 is SQIVND (reference sequence). V was shortened by 3 bases and J by 4 bases, with 9 bases between the two germline ends. The CDR3 extends over 13 amino acids.

This chain connects TRBV5-1 to TRBJ2-3; 15 nucleotides match TRBD2. The V segment lost 4 bases and the J segment 1 base; nucleotides outside the gene matches: 7. Germline-derived CDR1 and CDR2 are SGHRS and YFSETQ. CDR3 length equals 18 residues. CDR3 sequence: CASSLGLAGGTGTDTQYF. As DNA, the CDR3 is TGCGCCAGCAGCCTCGGACTAGCGGGGGGGACCGGCACAGATACGCAGTATTTT. The full variable domain, rest sourced from reference TRBV5-1 and TRBJ2-3, is KAGVTQTPRYLIKTRGQQVTLSCSPISGHRSVSWYQQTPGQGLQFLFEYFSETQRNKGNFPGRFSGRQFSNSRSEMNVSTLELGDSALYLCASSLGLAGGTGTDTQYFGPGTRLTVL.

This clone was seen only a few times. The V gene is TRBV19, the J gene TRBJ2-7, with a tentative D call TRBD2 (6 bases). Germline-derived CDR1 and CDR2 are LNHDA and SQIVND (reference sequence). The CDR3 sequence is 10 residues long. V lost 10 bases to trimming and J lost 13 bases, with 17 bases between them. CDR3 in amino acids: CATMLGRTYF. In nucleotides, the CDR3 is TGTGCCACTATGTTGGGGAGGACTTACTTC.

This clone was seen just once. The rearrangement uses TRBV9 and TRBJ1-4, with TRBD1 as a possible D gene (5 bases). The CDR3 has 15 residues. The germline gives CDR1 SGDLS, CDR2 YYNGEE. Trimming took 0 bases from V and 6 from J, leaving 12 bases between them. The CDR3 DNA reads as TGTGCCAGCAGCGTAGCCGGGACTGCCTATGAAAAACTGTTTTTT. Translation: CASSVAGTAYEKLFF.

This clone occurred many times. This chain connects TRBV10-3 to TRBJ1-2; weak D call: TRBD1 (5 bases). Trimming pared 3 bases from V and 4 bases from J, leaving 18 bases between. The germline V gene has CDR1 ENHRY and CDR2 SYGVKD. This CDR3 is 16 amino acids long. The CDR3, as DNA: TGTGCCATCAGTGAAGGGGTCACAGTCATGGGCTATGGCTACACCTTC. Translated: CAISEGVTVMGYGYTF.

The V call is TRBV19, the J call TRBJ2-1; 9 positions match TRBD2. The CDR3 has 16 residues. The V gene end was trimmed by 5 bases and the J gene end by 4 bases; junction bases not matched to a gene: 9. Germline V gene data show CDR1 as LNHDA and CDR2 as SQIVND (reference sequence). CDR3 in amino acids: CASSPGGSGGYNEQFF. The CDR3 bases are TGTGCCAGTAGTCCTGGTGGTAGCGGGGGATACAATGAGCAGTTCTTC.

This sequence joins TRBV5-1 and TRBJ1-4; 7 nucleotides line up with TRBD1. CDR3 size: 13 residues. V lost 0 bases, J lost 14 bases, and 7 bases stayed unmatched. The germline V gene encodes CDR1 SGHRS and CDR2 YFSETQ. CDR3 amino acids: CASSLGQGGGLFF. CDR3 DNA: TGCGCCAGCAGCTTGGGACAGGGAGGCGGGCTGTTTTTT.

The sample holds one count of this clone. The chain couples TRBV11-3 to TRBJ1-1; possibly TRBD1 for D (6 bases). Trimming pared 3 bases from V and 6 bases from J, leaving 17 bases between. CDR1 and CDR2 from the germline V gene are SGHNT and YENEEA. CDR3 size: 15 residues. The CDR3: CASSLGRGSLAEAFF. The CDR3, as DNA: TGTGCCAGCAGCTTGGGCAGGGGATCGCTGGCTGAAGCTTTCTTT.

This chain uses TRBV7-3 with TRBJ2-3; maybe TRBD1 (6 bases). CDR1 SGHTA and CDR2 FQGTGA come from the germline V gene. This CDR3 is built from 15 residues. Trimming stripped 5 bases from V and 4 bases from J, with 16 bases between. The CDR3 nucleotides are TGTGCCAGCAGCCGAGACAGGCGCAAGTCAGATACGCAGTATTTT. Residues: CASSRDRRKSDTQYF.

The chain links TRBV9 to TRBJ1-3; the D is unclear. Trimming took 4 bases from V and 0 from J, leaving 14 bases between them. The CDR3 spans 16 residues. Germline loops: CDR1 SGDLS, CDR2 YYNGEE. The CDR3 nucleotides read TGTGCCAGCAGCCCCGACATCGAGAGCTCTGGAAACACCATATATTTT. Its translation: CASSPDIESSGNTIYF.

The sample holds many counts of this clone. V gene TRBV5-1 combines with J gene TRBJ1-2, with D perhaps TRBD1 (5 bases). V gave up 2 bases and J gave up 0 bases, with 11 bases separating them. Germline-derived CDR1 and CDR2 are SGHRS and YFSETQ. This CDR3 has 15 amino acids. CDR3 loop: CASSFQDITNYGYTF. CDR3 coding DNA: TGCGCCAGCAGCTTCCAGGACATAACTAACTATGGCTACACCTTC. Based on the CDR3 plus reference TRBV5-1 and TRBJ1-2, the full variable domain is KAGVTQTPRYLIKTRGQQVTLSCSPISGHRSVSWYQQTPGQGLQFLFEYFSETQRNKGNFPGRFSGRQFSNSRSEMNVSTLELGDSALYLCASSFQDITNYGYTFGSGTRLTVV.

V and J are TRBV21-1 and TRBJ2-1; the DNA was not used to check the table's D call, TRBD1. TRBV21-1 is noted as a pseudogene. This CDR3 is 17 amino acids long. The CDR3 nucleotides read TGTGCCAGCAGCTTTCGCGCCGGGACAGGGAGCAGTGGTGAGCAGTTCTTC. It codes for CASSFRAGTGSSGEQFF.

This chain connects TRBV19 to TRBJ1-2; D ambiguous. Germline CDR1 is LNHDA and CDR2 is SQIVND (reference sequence). Trimming left V 0 bases short and J 8 bases short, with 22 bases between. The CDR3 spans 17 residues. Here the CDR3 reads CASSIDLVYGGFEGYTF. CDR3 bases: TGTGCCAGTAGTATAGATCTTGTTTACGGAGGCTTTGAAGGCTACACCTTC. Combining the CDR3 with reference TRBV19 and TRBJ1-2 gives the whole variable domain DGGITQSPKYLFRKEGQNVTLSCEQNLNHDAMYWYRQDPGQGLRLIYYSQIVNDFQKGDIAEGYSVSREKKESFPLTVTSAQKNPTAFYLCASSIDLVYGGFEGYTFGSGTRLTVV.